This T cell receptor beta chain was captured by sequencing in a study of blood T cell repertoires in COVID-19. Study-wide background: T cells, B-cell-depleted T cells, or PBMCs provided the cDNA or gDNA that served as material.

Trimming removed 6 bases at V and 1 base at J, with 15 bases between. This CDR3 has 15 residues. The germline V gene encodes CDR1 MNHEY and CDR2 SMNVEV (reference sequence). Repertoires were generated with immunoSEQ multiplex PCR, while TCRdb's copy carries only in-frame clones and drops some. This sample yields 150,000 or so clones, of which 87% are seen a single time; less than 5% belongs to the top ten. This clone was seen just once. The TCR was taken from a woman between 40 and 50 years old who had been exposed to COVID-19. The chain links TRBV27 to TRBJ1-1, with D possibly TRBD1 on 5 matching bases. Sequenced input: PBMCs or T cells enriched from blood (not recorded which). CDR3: CASRLKGSPNTEAFF. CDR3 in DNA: TGTGCCAGCAGATTAAAGGGGTCTCCGAACACTGAAGCTTTCTTT.